The clone carrying this TCR beta chain was seen a few times. CDR1 is SEHNR, CDR2 FQNEAQ, per germline (reference sequence). The CDR3 covers 19 residues. V lost 4 bases and J lost 3; bases outside the gene matches: 14. This entry is derived from a study of T cells in Graves' hyperthyroidism and ophthalmopathy. RNA transcripts provided the source from which TCR beta CDR3 regions were amplified. HTBI primers were employed in a first-round RT-PCR of the TCR CDR3. Using its own MiXCR run on the multiplex PCR reads, TCRdb lists one record per CDR3 protein. The sample has about half a million distinct CDR3 sequences, roughly 16% seen once.

Input material: blood. The V gene is TRBV7-9, the J gene TRBJ2-3; TRBD2 aligns across 12 bases. The sequence came from a young woman with Graves' ophthalmopathy. The CDR3 region is CASSSPQASGRAGTDTQYF. CDR3 in DNA: TGTGCCAGCAGCTCCCCCCAAGCTAGCGGGAGGGCCGGGACAGATACGCAGTATTTT.